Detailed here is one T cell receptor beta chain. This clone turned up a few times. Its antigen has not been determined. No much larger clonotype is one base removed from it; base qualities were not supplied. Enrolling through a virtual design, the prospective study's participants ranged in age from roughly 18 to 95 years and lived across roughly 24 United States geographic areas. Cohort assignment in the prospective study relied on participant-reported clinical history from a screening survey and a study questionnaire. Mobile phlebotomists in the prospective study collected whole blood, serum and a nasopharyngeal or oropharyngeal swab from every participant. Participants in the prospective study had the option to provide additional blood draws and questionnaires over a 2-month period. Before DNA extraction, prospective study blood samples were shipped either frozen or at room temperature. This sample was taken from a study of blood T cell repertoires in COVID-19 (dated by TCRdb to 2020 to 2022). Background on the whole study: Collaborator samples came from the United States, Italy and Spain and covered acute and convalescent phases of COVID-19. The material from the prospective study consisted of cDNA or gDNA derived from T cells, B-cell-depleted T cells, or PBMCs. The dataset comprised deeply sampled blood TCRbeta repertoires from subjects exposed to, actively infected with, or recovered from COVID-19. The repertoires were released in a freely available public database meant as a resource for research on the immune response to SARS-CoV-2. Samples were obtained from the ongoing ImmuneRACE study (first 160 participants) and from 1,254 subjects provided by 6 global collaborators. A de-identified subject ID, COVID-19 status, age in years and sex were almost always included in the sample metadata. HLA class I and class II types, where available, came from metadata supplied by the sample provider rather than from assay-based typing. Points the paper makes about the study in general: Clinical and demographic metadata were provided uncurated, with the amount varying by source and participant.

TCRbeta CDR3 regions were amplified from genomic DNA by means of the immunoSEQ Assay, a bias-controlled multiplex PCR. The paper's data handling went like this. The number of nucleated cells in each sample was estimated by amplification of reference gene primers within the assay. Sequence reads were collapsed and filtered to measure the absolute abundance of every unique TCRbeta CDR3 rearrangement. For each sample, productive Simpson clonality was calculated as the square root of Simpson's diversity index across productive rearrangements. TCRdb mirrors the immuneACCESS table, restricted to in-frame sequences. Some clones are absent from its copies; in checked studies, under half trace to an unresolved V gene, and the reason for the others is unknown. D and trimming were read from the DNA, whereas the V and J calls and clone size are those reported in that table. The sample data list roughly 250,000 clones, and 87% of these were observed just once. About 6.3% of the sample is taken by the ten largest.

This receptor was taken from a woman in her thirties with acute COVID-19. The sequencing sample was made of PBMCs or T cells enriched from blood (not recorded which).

This receptor carries the CDR3 CASTRASSTDTQYF. The nucleotides are TGTGCCAGCACTAGAGCGAGTAGCACAGATACGCAGTATTTT. The chain is made from TRBV27 and TRBJ2-3; no D gene can be assigned with confidence. The V end loses 7 bases and the J end loses 0 bases, and a stretch of 11 bases separates them. From the germline V gene (reference sequence), CDR1 is MNHEY and CDR2 is SMNVEV. From its cysteine to its phenylalanine, the CDR3 spans 14 amino acids. Just CDR3 DNA is preserved here, 42 bases in frame from base 1.